This T cell receptor beta chain was retrieved from a study of cytomegalovirus exposure and HLA in healthy donors. Amplification used 60 Vbeta primers and 13 Jbeta primers. The assay was immunoSEQ multiplex PCR, and TCRdb's table has in-frame clones only and misses some. This table holds about 120,000 clones, approximately 10% found once. The clonotype originates from a woman aged 18-35 years in good health and CMV-seropositive. The sample taken for sequencing was PBMCs.

The CDR3 bases are TGCGCCAGCAGCTTCAGCGGGAGTGTCACAGATACGCAGTATTTT. This translates into CASSFSGSVTDTQYF. The rearrangement uses TRBV5-1 and TRBJ2-3; 8 nucleotides match TRBD2. This CDR3 is built from 15 residues. With 2 bases clipped from V and 2 bases from J, the junction kept 4 bases outside the gene matches. CDR1 is SGHRS and CDR2 is YFSETQ in the germline V gene. Full variable domain (missing parts from reference TRBV5-1 and TRBJ2-3): KAGVTQTPRYLIKTRGQQVTLSCSPISGHRSVSWYQQTPGQGLQFLFEYFSETQRNKGNFPGRFSGRQFSNSRSEMNVSTLELGDSALYLCASSFSGSVTDTQYFGPGTRLTVL.